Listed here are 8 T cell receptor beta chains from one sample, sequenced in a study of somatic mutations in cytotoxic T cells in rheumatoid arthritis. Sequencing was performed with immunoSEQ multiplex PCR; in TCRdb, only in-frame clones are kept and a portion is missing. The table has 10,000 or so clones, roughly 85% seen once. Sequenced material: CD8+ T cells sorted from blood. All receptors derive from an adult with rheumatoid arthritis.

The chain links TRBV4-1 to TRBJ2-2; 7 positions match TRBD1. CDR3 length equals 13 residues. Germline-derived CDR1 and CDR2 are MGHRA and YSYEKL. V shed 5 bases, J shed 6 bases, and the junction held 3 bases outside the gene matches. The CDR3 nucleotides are TGCGCCAGCAGCACTCAGGGGGCCGGGGAGCTGTTTTTT. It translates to CASSTQGAGELFF.

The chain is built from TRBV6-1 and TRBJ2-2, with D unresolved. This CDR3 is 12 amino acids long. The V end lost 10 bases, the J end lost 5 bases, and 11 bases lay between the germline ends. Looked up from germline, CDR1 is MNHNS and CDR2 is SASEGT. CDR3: CATGPWTGELFF. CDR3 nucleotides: TGTGCCACGGGTCCTTGGACCGGGGAGCTGTTTTTT.

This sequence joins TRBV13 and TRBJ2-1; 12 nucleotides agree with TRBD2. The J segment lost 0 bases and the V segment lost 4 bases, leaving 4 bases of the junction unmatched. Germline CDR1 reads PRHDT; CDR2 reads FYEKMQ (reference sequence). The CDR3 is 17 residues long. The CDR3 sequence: CASSSGLAGSSYNEQFF. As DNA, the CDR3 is TGTGCCAGCAGCTCGGGACTAGCGGGCAGCTCCTACAATGAGCAGTTCTTC.

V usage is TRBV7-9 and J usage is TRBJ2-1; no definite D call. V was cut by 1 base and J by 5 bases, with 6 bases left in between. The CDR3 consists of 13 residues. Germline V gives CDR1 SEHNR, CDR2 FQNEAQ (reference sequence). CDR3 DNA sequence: TGTGCCAGCAGCTTAGATGTCGACAATGAGCAGTTCTTC. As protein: CASSLDVDNEQFF. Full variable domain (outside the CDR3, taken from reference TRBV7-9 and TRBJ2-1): DTGVSQNPRHKITKRGQNVTFRCDPISEHNRLYWYRQTLGQGPEFLTYFQNEAQLEKSRLLSDRFSAERPKGSFSTLEIQRTEQGDSAMYLCASSLDVDNEQFFGPGTRLTVL.

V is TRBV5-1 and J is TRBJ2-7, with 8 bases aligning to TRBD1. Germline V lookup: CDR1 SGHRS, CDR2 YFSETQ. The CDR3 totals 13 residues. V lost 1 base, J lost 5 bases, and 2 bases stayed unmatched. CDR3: CASSLTGGNEQYF. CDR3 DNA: TGCGCCAGCAGCTTGACAGGGGGAAACGAGCAGTACTTC. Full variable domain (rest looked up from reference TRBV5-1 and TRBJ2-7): KAGVTQTPRYLIKTRGQQVTLSCSPISGHRSVSWYQQTPGQGLQFLFEYFSETQRNKGNFPGRFSGRQFSNSRSEMNVSTLELGDSALYLCASSLTGGNEQYFGPGTRLTVT.

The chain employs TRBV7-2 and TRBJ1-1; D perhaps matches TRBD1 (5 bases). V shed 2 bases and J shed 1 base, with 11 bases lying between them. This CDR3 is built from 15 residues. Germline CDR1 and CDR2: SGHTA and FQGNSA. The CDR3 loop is CASSLWAGTNTEAFF. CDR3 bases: TGTGCCAGCAGCTTATGGGCAGGGACGAACACTGAAGCTTTCTTT.

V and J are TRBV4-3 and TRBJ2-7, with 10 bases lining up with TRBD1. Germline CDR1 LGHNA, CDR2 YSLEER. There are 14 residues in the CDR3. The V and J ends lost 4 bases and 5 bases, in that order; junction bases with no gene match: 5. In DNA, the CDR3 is TGCGCCAGCAGCCTAGGACAGGGGGTCCACGAGCAGTACTTC. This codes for CASSLGQGVHEQYF.

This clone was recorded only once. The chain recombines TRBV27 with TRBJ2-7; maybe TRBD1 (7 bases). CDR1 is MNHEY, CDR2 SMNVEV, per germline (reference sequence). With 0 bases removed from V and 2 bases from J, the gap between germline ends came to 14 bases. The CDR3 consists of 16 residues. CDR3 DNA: TGTGCCAGCAGTTTATCGGAGGGGACAGTCACCTACGAGCAGTACTTC. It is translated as CASSLSEGTVTYEQYF.